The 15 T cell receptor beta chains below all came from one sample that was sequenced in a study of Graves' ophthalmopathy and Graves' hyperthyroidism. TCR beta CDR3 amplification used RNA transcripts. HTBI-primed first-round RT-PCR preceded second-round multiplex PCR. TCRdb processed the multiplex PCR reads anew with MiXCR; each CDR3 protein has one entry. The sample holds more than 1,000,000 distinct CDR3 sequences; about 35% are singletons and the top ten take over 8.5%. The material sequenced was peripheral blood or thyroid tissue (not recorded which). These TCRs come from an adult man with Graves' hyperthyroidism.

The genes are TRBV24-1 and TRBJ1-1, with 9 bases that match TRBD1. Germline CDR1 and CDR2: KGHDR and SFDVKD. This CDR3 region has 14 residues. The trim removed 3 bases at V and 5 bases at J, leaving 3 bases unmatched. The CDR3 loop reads CATSDGTGMTEAFF. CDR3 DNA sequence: TGTGCCACCAGTGATGGGACAGGGATGACTGAAGCTTTCTTT.

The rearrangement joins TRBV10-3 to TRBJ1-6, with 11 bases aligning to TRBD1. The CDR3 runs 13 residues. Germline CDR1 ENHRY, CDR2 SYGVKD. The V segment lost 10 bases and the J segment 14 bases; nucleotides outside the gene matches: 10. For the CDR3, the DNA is TGTGCCACCATGGGGACAGGGGGTTCGTCCCTCCACTTT. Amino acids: CATMGTGGSSLHF.

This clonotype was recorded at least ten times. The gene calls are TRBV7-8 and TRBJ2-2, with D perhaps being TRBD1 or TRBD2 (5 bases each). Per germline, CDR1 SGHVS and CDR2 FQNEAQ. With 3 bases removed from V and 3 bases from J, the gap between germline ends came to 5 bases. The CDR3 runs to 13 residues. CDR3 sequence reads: CASSLGDTGELFF. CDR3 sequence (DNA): TGTGCCAGCAGCTTGGGGGACACCGGGGAGCTGTTTTTT. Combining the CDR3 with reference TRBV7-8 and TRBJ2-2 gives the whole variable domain GAGVSQSPRYKVAKRGQDVALRCDPISGHVSLFWYQQALGQGPEFLTYFQNEAQLDKSGLPSDRFFAERPEGSVSTLKIQRTQQEDSAVYLCASSLGDTGELFFGEGSRLTVL.

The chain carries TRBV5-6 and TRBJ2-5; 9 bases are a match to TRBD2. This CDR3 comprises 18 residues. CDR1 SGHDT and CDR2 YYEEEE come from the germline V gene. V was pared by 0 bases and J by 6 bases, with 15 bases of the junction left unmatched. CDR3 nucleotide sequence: TGTGCCAGCAGCTTGGAGGGTAGCGGGGGTTCGCTTGAAAAGACCCAGTACTTC. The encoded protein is CASSLEGSGGSLEKTQYF.

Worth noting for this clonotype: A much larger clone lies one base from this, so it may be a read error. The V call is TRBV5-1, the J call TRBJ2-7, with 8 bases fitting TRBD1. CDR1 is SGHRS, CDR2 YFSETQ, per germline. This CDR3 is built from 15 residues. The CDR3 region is CASSSGTGMLYEHYF. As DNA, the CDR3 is TGCGCCAGCAGCTCCGGGACAGGTATGCTCTACGAGCACTACTTC.

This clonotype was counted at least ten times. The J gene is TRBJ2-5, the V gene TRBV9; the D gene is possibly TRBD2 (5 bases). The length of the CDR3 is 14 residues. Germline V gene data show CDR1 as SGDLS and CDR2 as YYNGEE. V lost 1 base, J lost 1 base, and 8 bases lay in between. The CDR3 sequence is CASSVSRGQETQYF. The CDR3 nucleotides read TGTGCCAGCAGCGTATCCCGGGGCCAAGAGACCCAGTACTTC.

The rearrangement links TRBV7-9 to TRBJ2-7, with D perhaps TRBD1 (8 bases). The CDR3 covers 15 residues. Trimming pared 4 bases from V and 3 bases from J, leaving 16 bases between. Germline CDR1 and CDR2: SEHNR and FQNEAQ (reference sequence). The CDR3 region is CASSYQQGGVYEQYF. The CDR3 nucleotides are TGTGCCAGCAGCTATCAACAGGGGGGGGTCTACGAGCAGTACTTC.

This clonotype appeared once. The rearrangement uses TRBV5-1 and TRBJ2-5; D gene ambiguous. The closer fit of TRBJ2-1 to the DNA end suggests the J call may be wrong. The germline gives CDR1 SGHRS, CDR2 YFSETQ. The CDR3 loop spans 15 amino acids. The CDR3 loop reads CASSLGPSQADEQFF. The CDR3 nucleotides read TGCGCCAGCAGCTTAGGTCCATCCCAAGCCGATGAGCAGTTCTTC.

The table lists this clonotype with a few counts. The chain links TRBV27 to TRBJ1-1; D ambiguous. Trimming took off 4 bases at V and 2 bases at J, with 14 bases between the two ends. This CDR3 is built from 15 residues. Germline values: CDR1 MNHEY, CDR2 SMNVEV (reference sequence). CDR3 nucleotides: TGTGCCAGCAGTTCGAGCCCGGGGATAAACACTGAAGCTTTCTTT. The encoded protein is CASSSSPGINTEAFF.

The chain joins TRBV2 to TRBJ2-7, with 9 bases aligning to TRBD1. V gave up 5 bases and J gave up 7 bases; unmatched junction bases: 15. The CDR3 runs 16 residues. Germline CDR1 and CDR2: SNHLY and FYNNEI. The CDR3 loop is CASSKLPGQGNREQYF. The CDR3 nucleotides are TGTGCCAGCAGTAAACTTCCGGGACAGGGCAATCGGGAGCAGTACTTC.

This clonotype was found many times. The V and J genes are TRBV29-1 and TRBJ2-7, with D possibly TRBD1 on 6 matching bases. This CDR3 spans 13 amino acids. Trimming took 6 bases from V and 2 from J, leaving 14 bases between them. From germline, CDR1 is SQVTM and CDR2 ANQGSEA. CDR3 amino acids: CSVELGQAYEQYF. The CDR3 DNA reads TGCAGCGTGGAGCTGGGACAAGCCTACGAGCAGTACTTC.

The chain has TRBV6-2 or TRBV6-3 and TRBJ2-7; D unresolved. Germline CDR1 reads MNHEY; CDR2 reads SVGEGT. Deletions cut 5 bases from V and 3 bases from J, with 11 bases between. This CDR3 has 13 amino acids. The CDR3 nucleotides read TGTGCCAGCAGTCCGACTTCAAACTACGAGCAGTACTTC. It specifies CASSPTSNYEQYF.

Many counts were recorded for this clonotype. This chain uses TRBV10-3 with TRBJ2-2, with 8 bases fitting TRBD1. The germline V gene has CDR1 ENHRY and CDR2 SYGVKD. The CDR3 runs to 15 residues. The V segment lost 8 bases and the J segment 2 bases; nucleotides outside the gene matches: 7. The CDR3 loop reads CAIRGTGSNTGELFF. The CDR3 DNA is TGTGCCATCCGCGGGACAGGCTCTAACACCGGGGAGCTGTTTTTT.

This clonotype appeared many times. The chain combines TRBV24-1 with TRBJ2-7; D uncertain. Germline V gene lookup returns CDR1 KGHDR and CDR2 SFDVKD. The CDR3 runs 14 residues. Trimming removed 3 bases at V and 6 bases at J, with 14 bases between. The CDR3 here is CATSDGGTSGEQYF. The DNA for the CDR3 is TGTGCCACCAGTGATGGCGGCACATCCGGCGAGCAGTACTTC.

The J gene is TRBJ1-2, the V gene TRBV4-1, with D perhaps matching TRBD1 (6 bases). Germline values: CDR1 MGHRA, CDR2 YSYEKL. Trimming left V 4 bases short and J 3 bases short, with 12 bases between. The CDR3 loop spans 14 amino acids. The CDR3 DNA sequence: TGCGCCAGCAGCCTACTAGGACAGTACTATGGCTACACCTTC. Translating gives CASSLLGQYYGYTF.